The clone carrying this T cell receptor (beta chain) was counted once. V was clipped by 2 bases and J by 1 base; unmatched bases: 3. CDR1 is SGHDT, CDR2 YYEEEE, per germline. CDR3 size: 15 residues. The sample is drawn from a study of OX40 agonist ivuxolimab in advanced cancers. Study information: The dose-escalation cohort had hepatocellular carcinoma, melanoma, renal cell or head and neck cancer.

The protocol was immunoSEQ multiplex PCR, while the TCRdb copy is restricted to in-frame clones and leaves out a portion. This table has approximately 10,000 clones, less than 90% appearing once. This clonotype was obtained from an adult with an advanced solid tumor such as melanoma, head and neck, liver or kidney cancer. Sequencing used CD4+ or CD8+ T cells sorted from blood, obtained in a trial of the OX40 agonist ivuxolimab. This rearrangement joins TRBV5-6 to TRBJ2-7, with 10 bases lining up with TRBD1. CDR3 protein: CASSFDRGLSYEQYF. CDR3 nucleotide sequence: TGTGCCAGCAGCTTCGACAGGGGGCTTTCCTACGAGCAGTACTTC.